These 10 T cell receptor beta chains share one sample of origin, sequenced in a study of blood T cell repertoires in COVID-19. Clones were read by immunoSEQ multiplex PCR, and TCRdb kept only the in-frame ones, dropping some. The sample holds approximately 350,000 clones; 80% to 90% are singletons and the top ten take approximately 1%. Input material: PBMCs or T cells enriched from blood (not recorded which). These receptors came from a man younger than 35 who had recovered from COVID-19.

The J gene is TRBJ2-1, the V gene TRBV18; 7 bases fit TRBD1. J gave up 10 bases and V 3 bases, and 6 bases lay outside the gene matches. The CDR3 is 13 residues long. Germline V gene data show CDR1 as KGHSH and CDR2 as LQKENI. CDR3 nucleotide sequence: TGTGCCAGCTCACCGACCCTGACAGGGGAGCAGTTCTTC. Its translation: CASSPTLTGEQFF.

The chain is built from TRBV6-6 and TRBJ2-3; TRBD2 might be the D (6 bases). The germline CDR1 and CDR2 sequences are MNHNY and SVGAGI (reference sequence). V was trimmed by 0 bases and J by 2 bases, leaving 12 bases between them. CDR3 size: 16 residues. This CDR3 reads CASSYSVWGDTDTQYF. In nucleotides, the CDR3 is TGTGCCAGCAGTTACTCGGTTTGGGGGGACACAGATACGCAGTATTTT.

The chain carries TRBV6-5 and TRBJ2-7, with unresolved D. The CDR3 totals 12 residues. Germline-derived CDR1 and CDR2 are MNHEY and SVGAGI. The V end lost 5 bases, the J end lost 6 bases, and 11 bases lay between the germline ends. The CDR3 bases are TGTGCCAGCAGTACCCTCGGTACCGAGCAGTACTTC. Protein: CASSTLGTEQYF.

This chain uses TRBV30 with TRBJ1-5, with no clear D. CDR3 length: 17 amino acids. Germline V gene data show CDR1 as GTSNPN and CDR2 as SVGIG (reference sequence). V lost 2 bases and J 1 base, leaving 18 bases between the germline ends. The CDR3 sequence: CAWSPISGSISNQPQHF. The CDR3, as DNA: TGTGCCTGGAGTCCGATCTCGGGGTCGATAAGCAATCAGCCCCAGCATTTT.

Remarks on this clone: This sample also contains other DNA sequences that code for the same CDR3. The rearrangement uses TRBV4-3 and TRBJ1-1; maybe TRBD1 (5 bases). This CDR3 contains 13 residues. Per the germline V gene, CDR1 is LGHNA and CDR2 is YSLEER. With 0 bases removed from V and 7 bases from J, the gap between germline ends came to 9 bases. This chain's CDR3 is CASSQDRRGEAFF. The CDR3 coding sequence is TGCGCCAGCAGCCAAGATAGGAGGGGTGAAGCTTTCTTT.

The chain joins TRBV7-2 to TRBJ2-7; D is possibly TRBD2 (6 bases). This CDR3 spans 12 amino acids. Germline V gives CDR1 SGHTA, CDR2 FQGNSA. The V end lost 6 bases, the J end lost 3 bases, and 9 bases lay between the germline ends. The CDR3 region is CASSRAGYEQYF. In DNA, the CDR3 is TGTGCCAGCAGTCGAGCGGGCTACGAGCAGTACTTC.

This chain links TRBV28 with TRBJ1-1; TRBD1 might be the D (6 bases). The CDR3 sequence is 14 residues long. V shed 2 bases and J shed 4 bases, with 11 bases lying between them. CDR1 is MDHEN, CDR2 SYDVKM, per germline. The CDR3 DNA sequence: TGTGCCAGCAGTTTAGGGGGCTCGGCCACTGAAGCTTTCTTT. Translated, it gives CASSLGGSATEAFF.

The chain has TRBV3-1 (or the pseudogene TRBV3-2) and TRBJ2-3, with 7 bases aligning to TRBD1. Trimming cost V 1 base and J 5 bases; bases outside gene matches: 6. Germline CDR1 reads LGHDT; CDR2 reads YNNKEL (reference sequence). This CDR3 has 15 residues. Here the CDR3 reads CASSQVGRGQDTQYF. The DNA for the CDR3 is TGTGCCAGCAGCCAAGTTGGAAGGGGGCAAGATACGCAGTATTTT.

The V gene is TRBV19, the J gene TRBJ2-1; 10 nucleotides agree with TRBD2. The germline gives CDR1 LNHDA, CDR2 SQIVND (reference sequence). The CDR3 is made up of 15 amino acids. With V trimmed by 5 bases and J by 4 bases, 5 bases remained unmatched. This CDR3 reads CASSALAGVYNEQFF. In DNA, the CDR3 is TGTGCCAGTAGTGCCCTAGCGGGAGTGTACAATGAGCAGTTCTTC.

This clone was detected only a few times. This chain uses TRBV7-9 with TRBJ1-5; possibly TRBD1 for D (5 bases). The CDR3 sequence is 15 residues long. Per germline, CDR1 SEHNR and CDR2 FQNEAQ (reference sequence). Trimming took off 5 bases at V and 2 bases at J, with 13 bases between the two ends. This CDR3 is CASSPKGQGNQPQHF. CDR3 coding DNA: TGTGCCAGCAGCCCAAAGGGGCAGGGCAATCAGCCCCAGCATTTT.